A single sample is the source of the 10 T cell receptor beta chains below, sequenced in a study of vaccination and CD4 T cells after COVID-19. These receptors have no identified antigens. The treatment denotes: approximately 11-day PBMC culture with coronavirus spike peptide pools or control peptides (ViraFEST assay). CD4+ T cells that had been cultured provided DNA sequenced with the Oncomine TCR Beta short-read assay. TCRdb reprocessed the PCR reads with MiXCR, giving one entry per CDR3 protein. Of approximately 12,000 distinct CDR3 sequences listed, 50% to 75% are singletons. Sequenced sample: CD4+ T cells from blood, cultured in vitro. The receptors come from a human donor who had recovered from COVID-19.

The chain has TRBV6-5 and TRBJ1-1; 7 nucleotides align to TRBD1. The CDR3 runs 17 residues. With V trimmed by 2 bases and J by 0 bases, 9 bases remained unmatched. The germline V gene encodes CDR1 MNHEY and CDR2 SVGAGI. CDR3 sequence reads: CASSYRTGSNMNTEAFF. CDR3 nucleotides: TGTGCCAGCAGTTACCGGACAGGATCGAACATGAACACTGAAGCTTTCTTT.

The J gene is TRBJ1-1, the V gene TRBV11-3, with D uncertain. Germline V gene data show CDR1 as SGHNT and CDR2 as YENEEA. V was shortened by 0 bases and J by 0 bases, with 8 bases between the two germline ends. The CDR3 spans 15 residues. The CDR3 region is CASSLEAAMNTEAFF. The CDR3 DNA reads TGTGCCAGCAGCTTAGAAGCAGCCATGAACACTGAAGCTTTCTTT.

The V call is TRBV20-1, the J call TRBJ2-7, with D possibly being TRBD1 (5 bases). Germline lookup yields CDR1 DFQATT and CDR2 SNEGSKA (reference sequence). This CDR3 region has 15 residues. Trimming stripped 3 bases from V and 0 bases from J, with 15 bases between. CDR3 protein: CSASTRRELSYEQYF. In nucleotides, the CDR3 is TGCAGTGCTAGCACTCGCAGGGAACTCTCCTACGAGCAGTACTTC.

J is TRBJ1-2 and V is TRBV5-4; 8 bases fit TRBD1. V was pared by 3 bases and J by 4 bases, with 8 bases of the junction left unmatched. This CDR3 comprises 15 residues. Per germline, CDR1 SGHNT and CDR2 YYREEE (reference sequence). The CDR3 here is CASSSQDRAGYGYTF. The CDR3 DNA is TGTGCCAGCAGCTCTCAGGACAGGGCTGGCTATGGCTACACCTTC. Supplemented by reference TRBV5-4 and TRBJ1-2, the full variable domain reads ETGVTQSPTHLIKTRGQQVTLRCSSQSGHNTVSWYQQALGQGPQFIFQYYREEENGRGNFPPRFSGLQFPNYSSELNVNALELDDSALYLCASSSQDRAGYGYTFGSGTRLTVV.

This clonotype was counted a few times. The CDR3 bases are TGTGCCAGCAGCTTAGGGTCGAGGTCAGTCCAAGAGACCCAGTACTTC. Translated, it gives CASSLGSRSVQETQYF. J is TRBJ2-5 and V is TRBV7-9, with D hard to call. Looked up from germline, CDR1 is SEHNR and CDR2 is FQNEAQ (reference sequence). The CDR3 has 16 residues. Trimming removed 1 base from V and 1 base from J, with 13 bases in between.

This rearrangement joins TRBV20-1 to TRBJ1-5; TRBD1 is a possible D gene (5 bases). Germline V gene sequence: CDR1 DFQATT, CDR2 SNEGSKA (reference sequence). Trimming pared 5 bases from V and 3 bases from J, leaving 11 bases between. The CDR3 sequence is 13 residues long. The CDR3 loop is CSAHDSTNQPQHF. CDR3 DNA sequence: TGCAGTGCTCATGACAGCACCAATCAGCCCCAGCATTTT.

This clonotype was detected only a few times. CDR3 amino acids: CASSSGTGNYGYTF. Written as DNA, the CDR3 is TGTGCCAGCAGCTCCGGGACAGGGAACTATGGCTACACCTTC. The chain joins TRBV11-2 to TRBJ1-2, with 9 bases identical to TRBD1. V shed 4 bases and J 2 bases; nucleotides not matched to a gene: 2. This CDR3 region has 14 residues. The germline gives CDR1 SGHAT, CDR2 FQNNGV.

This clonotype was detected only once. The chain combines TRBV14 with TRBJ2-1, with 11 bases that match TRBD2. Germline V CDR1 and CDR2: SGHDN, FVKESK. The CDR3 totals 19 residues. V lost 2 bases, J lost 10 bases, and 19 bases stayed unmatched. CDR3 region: CASSQRPYLAGGPLGEQFF. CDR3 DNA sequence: TGTGCCAGCAGCCAAAGACCCTACCTAGCGGGGGGCCCCCTCGGCGAGCAGTTCTTC.

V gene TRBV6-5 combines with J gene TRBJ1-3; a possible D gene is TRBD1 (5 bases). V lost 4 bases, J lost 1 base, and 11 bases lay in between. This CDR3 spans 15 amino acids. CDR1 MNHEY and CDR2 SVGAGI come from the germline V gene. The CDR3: CASSSQTDSGNTIYF. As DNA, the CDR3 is TGTGCCAGCAGTTCCCAGACAGATTCTGGAAACACCATATATTTT.

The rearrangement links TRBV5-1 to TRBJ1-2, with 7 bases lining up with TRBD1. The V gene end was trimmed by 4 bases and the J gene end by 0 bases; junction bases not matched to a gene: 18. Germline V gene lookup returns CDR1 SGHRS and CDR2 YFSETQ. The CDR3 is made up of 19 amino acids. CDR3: CASSLPQPGQFNSNYGYTF. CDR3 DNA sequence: TGCGCCAGCAGCCTTCCTCAACCGGGACAGTTTAACTCTAACTATGGCTACACCTTC.